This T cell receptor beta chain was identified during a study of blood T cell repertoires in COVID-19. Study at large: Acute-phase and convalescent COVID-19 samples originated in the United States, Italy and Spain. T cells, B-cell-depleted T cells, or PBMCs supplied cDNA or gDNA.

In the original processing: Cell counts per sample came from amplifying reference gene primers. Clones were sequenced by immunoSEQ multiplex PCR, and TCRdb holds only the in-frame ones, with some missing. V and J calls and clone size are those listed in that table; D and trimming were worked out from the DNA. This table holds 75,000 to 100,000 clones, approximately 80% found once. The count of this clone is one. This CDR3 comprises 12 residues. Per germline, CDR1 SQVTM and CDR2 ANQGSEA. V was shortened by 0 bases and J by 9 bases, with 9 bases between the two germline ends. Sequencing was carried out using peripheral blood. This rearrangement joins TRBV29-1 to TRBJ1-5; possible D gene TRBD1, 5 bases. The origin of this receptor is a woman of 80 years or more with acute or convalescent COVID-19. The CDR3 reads CSVEDRGGPQHF. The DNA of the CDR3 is TGCAGCGTTGAAGACCGGGGGGGGCCCCAGCATTTT.